The text below deals with one TCR beta chain. What it recognizes is unknown. These data originate in a study of blood T cells in healthy people across ages. It was with a sample-barcoded 5' primer and a J-beta primer mix that a second PCR of roughly 7 to 12 cycles was run. Each TCR beta cDNA got a 12-nucleotide random molecular identifier. TCRdb recomputed calls from the 5' RACE reads with MiXCR, one row per CDR3 protein. This table has roughly 560,000 distinct CDR3 sequences, around 24% appearing once. From germline, CDR1 is SQVTM and CDR2 ANQGSEA. V was clipped by 0 bases and J by 1 base, with 12 bases between them. The CDR3 runs 15 residues. Study conclusions and caveats: Higher diversity and more naive CD4+ cells were features of long-lived donors, compared to aged donors.

The sample also formed part of further work on T cells of mothers and their children. From that study: Samples were obtained from a few healthy Caucasian mothers and their six children. Across the analysis, no persistent microchimeric T cell clones were detected.

The chain carries TRBV29-1 and TRBJ1-2; the D is unclear. This clonotype originated in a boy between 5 and 17 years old in good health. Sequencing used blood. Here the CDR3 reads CSVEESRLLNYGYTF. In DNA form, the CDR3 reads TGCAGCGTTGAAGAATCCAGGCTACTTAACTATGGCTACACCTTC. Full variable domain (rest looked up from reference TRBV29-1 and TRBJ1-2): SAVISQKPSRDICQRGTSLTIQCQVDSQVTMMFWYRQQPGQSLTLIATANQGSEATYESGFVIDKFPISRPNLTFSTLTVSNMSPEDSSIYLCSVEESRLLNYGYTFGSGTRLTVV.